Below are 15 T cell receptor beta chains sequenced from a single sample in a study of PD-L1 blockade in urothelial cancer. As to time point: peripheral blood 6 weeks after treatment start. The protocol was immunoSEQ multiplex PCR, while the TCRdb copy is restricted to in-frame clones and leaves out a portion. The sample carries tens of thousands of clones, about 85% recorded once. Source: PBMCs, taken around atezolizumab (anti-PD-L1) treatment. These receptors came from a man aged 50 or older with urothelial cancer.

The CDR3 DNA is TGTGCCACCGGGACAGCCTCGACCTATGGCTACACCTTC. It yields the protein CATGTASTYGYTF. The chain links TRBV28 to TRBJ1-2, with 7 bases lining up with TRBD1. The length of the CDR3 is 13 residues. V was clipped by 10 bases and J by 4 bases; unmatched bases: 9. Looked up from germline, CDR1 is MDHEN and CDR2 is SYDVKM.

A single count supports this clone. The chain uses TRBV6-5 and TRBJ2-7; 8 bases agree with TRBD1. The J segment lost 3 bases and the V segment lost 6 bases, leaving 7 bases of the junction unmatched. This CDR3 spans 14 amino acids. The germline V gene encodes CDR1 MNHEY and CDR2 SVGAGI. Written as DNA, the CDR3 is TGTGCCAGCAGCCTGACAGGGGAGAACTACGAGCAGTACTTC. Amino acids: CASSLTGENYEQYF.

The chain has TRBV4-3 and TRBJ1-1, with a tentative D call TRBD1 (5 bases). The CDR3 is made up of 15 amino acids. Looked up from germline, CDR1 is LGHNA and CDR2 is YSLEER. V shed 0 bases and J shed 7 bases, with 15 bases lying between them. CDR3 region: CASSQERDWVSEAFF. In DNA, the CDR3 is TGCGCCAGCAGCCAAGAACGGGACTGGGTGAGTGAAGCTTTCTTT.

A few counts support this clone. This chain joins TRBV30 and TRBJ2-2; TRBD1 agrees at 8 bases. V lost 0 bases and J lost 6; bases outside the gene matches: 9. The CDR3 is made up of 16 amino acids. The germline CDR1 and CDR2 sequences are GTSNPN and SVGIG (reference sequence). This CDR3 reads CAWSVTPGGASGELFF. CDR3 nucleotides: TGTGCCTGGAGTGTAACCCCAGGGGGCGCGTCCGGGGAGCTGTTTTTT. The complete variable domain, with remaining parts taken from reference TRBV30 and TRBJ2-2, reads SQTIHQWPATLVQPVGSPLSLECTVEGTSNPNLYWYRQAAGRGLQLLFYSVGIGQISSEVPQNLSASRPQDRQFILSSKKLLLSDSGFYLCAWSVTPGGASGELFFGEGSRLTVL.

The chain couples TRBV14 to TRBJ2-7, with D possibly being TRBD2 (5 bases). The V gene's germline CDR1 is SGHDN and CDR2 FVKESK. Trimming shortened V by 5 bases and J by 2 bases, and 13 bases separated the two germline ends. The CDR3 totals 14 residues. CDR3 nucleotide sequence: TGTGCCAGCAGCAAAATTAGCGTCACCTACGAGCAGTACTTC. It codes for CASSKISVTYEQYF.

The J gene is TRBJ2-7, the V gene TRBV27; tentative D call: TRBD1 (6 bases). This CDR3 is 13 amino acids long. Looked up from germline, CDR1 is MNHEY and CDR2 is SMNVEV (reference sequence). V was shortened by 4 bases and J by 2 bases, with 9 bases between the two germline ends. CDR3 in amino acids: CASSYRVTYEQYF. CDR3 nucleotides: TGTGCCAGCAGTTACAGGGTAACCTACGAGCAGTACTTC.

This clone showed up just once. The chain links TRBV6-6 to TRBJ2-2, with D tentatively TRBD1 (5 bases). Germline values: CDR1 MNHNY, CDR2 SVGAGI (reference sequence). The CDR3 is 14 residues long. Trimming removed 6 bases from V and 1 base from J, with 9 bases in between. CDR3 bases: TGTGCCAGCAGAAATCAGGGGAACACCGGGGAGCTGTTTTTT. This sequence encodes CASRNQGNTGELFF.

This clone was observed a single time. V and J are TRBV5-1 and TRBJ1-2; D not certain. This CDR3 has 14 residues. CDR1 SGHRS and CDR2 YFSETQ come from the germline V gene. The V gene lost 0 bases and the J gene lost 2 bases, with 8 bases spanning the gap. The CDR3 coding sequence is TGCGCCAGCAGCTTGGAGTCGGAGAACTATGGCTACACCTTC. Protein: CASSLESENYGYTF. Filled out from reference TRBV5-1 and TRBJ1-2, the complete variable domain reads KAGVTQTPRYLIKTRGQQVTLSCSPISGHRSVSWYQQTPGQGLQFLFEYFSETQRNKGNFPGRFSGRQFSNSRSEMNVSTLELGDSALYLCASSLESENYGYTFGSGTRLTVV.

The rearrangement joins TRBV28 to TRBJ2-7; TRBD2 might be the D (5 bases). Trimming stripped 2 bases from V and 0 bases from J, with 14 bases between. Germline loops: CDR1 MDHEN, CDR2 SYDVKM. This CDR3 region has 16 residues. The CDR3: CASSLGRSAGSYEQYF. For the CDR3, the DNA is TGTGCCAGCAGTTTAGGGCGTTCGGCGGGCTCCTACGAGCAGTACTTC.

The J gene is TRBJ1-5, the V gene TRBV25-1; TRBD1 is a possible D gene (5 bases). V was shortened by 6 bases and J by 3 bases, with 9 bases between the two germline ends. The CDR3 spans 13 residues. From germline, CDR1 is MGHDK and CDR2 SYGVNS. The CDR3 protein is CASSDSYNQPQHF. In DNA, the CDR3 is TGTGCCAGCAGCGACAGTTACAATCAGCCCCAGCATTTT.

The gene calls are TRBV6-6 and TRBJ2-2; D gene unclear. CDR1 MNHNY and CDR2 SVGAGI come from the germline V gene (reference sequence). Trimming took off 2 bases at V and 7 bases at J, with 14 bases between the two ends. The CDR3 is made up of 15 amino acids. The CDR3 region is CASSYLAALFGELFF. The CDR3 coding sequence is TGTGCCAGCAGTTACCTTGCGGCATTGTTCGGGGAGCTGTTTTTT.

This sequence joins TRBV9 and TRBJ2-7; 8 bases line up with TRBD2. Trimming removed 2 bases from V and 6 bases from J; junction bases left unmatched: 4. The CDR3 totals 13 residues. Germline V gene sequence: CDR1 SGDLS, CDR2 YYNGEE. The CDR3 region is CASSVRTSSEQYF. CDR3 coding DNA: TGTGCCAGCAGCGTCAGGACTAGCTCCGAGCAGTACTTC.

V and J are TRBV5-1 and TRBJ1-2, with D perhaps TRBD1 (5 bases). In germline, CDR1 is SGHRS, CDR2 YFSETQ. V lost 7 bases and J lost 2, with 18 bases in between. The CDR3 sequence is 15 residues long. CDR3 bases: TGCGCCAGCCGGAGGGGCGAGACCTCAAACTATGGCTACACCTTC. Translation: CASRRGETSNYGYTF.

CDR3: CASSLRGTGELFF. The CDR3 DNA reads as TGTGCCAGCAGCTTACGGGGCACCGGGGAGCTGTTTTTT. The chain is built from TRBV7-9 and TRBJ2-2; possibly TRBD2 for D (5 bases). Germline CDR1 SEHNR, CDR2 FQNEAQ (reference sequence). The V gene lost 2 bases and the J gene lost 4 bases, with 5 bases spanning the gap. This CDR3 comprises 13 residues.

The V gene is TRBV18, the J gene TRBJ2-1, with a tentative D call TRBD2 (6 bases). The germline V and J ends were trimmed by 4 bases and 12 bases, with 10 bases remaining between them. The germline gives CDR1 KGHSH, CDR2 LQKENI. The CDR3 spans 11 residues. This chain's CDR3 is CASSLQEGQFF. CDR3 nucleotide sequence: TGTGCCAGCTCACTCCAGGAGGGGCAGTTCTTC.